Listed here are 15 T cell receptor beta chains from one sample, sequenced in a study of OX40 agonist ivuxolimab in advanced cancers. Only in-frame clones appear in the TCRdb table, and some are missing; sequencing was by immunoSEQ multiplex PCR. There are some 52,000 clones in the sample; approximately 88% occur only once, and 9.5% to 15% lies in the top ten. The sequencing used CD4+ or CD8+ T cells sorted from blood, collected in a trial of the OX40 agonist ivuxolimab. The receptors come from an adult with an advanced solid tumor such as melanoma, head and neck, liver or kidney cancer.

The chain is built from TRBV7-2 and TRBJ1-5; 9 nucleotides agree with TRBD1. CDR3 size: 16 residues. Looked up from germline, CDR1 is SGHTA and CDR2 is FQGNSA. V lost 4 bases, J lost 1 base, and 5 bases stayed unmatched. CDR3 amino acids: CASSSGGTGSNQPQHF. The CDR3 DNA sequence: TGTGCCAGCAGCTCTGGCGGGACAGGGAGCAATCAGCCCCAGCATTTT.

This chain joins TRBV27 and TRBJ1-1; D unclear. Germline assignment: CDR1 MNHEY and CDR2 SMNVEV (reference sequence). V dropped 6 bases and J dropped 8 bases, with 22 bases sitting between them. CDR3 length: 15 amino acids. The CDR3 DNA reads TGTGCCAGCAGAAATATCCAGGACCGCCCCCCCGAAGCTTTCTTT. Translation gives CASRNIQDRPPEAFF.

In DNA form, the CDR3 reads TGTGCCAGCAGTTTCGGGTGGAACACAGATACGCAGTATTTT. Its translation: CASSFGWNTDTQYF. The chain joins TRBV28 to TRBJ2-3; the D is unclear. The V gene lost 3 bases and the J gene lost 2 bases, with 9 bases spanning the gap. Germline assignment: CDR1 MDHEN and CDR2 SYDVKM. The CDR3 consists of 14 residues.

This clone was detected a few times. This chain joins TRBV7-9 and TRBJ2-7, with 10 bases aligning to TRBD1. Germline assignment: CDR1 SEHNR and CDR2 FQNEAQ (reference sequence). V dropped 5 bases and J dropped 0; count of bases not matched to a gene: 4. The CDR3 sequence is 15 residues long. CDR3: CASSRTGGSSYEQYV. The CDR3 DNA sequence: TGTGCCAGCAGCCGGACAGGGGGAAGCTCCTACGAGCAGTACGTC.

This chain links TRBV11-1 with TRBJ2-5; D remains unclear. Trimming shortened V by 5 bases and J by 4 bases, and 14 bases separated the two germline ends. The germline CDR1 and CDR2 sequences are SGHAT and FQDESV (reference sequence). The CDR3 spans 14 residues. The CDR3 DNA reads TGTGCCAGCAGCCCCGGGCAGGTGATAGAGACCCAGTACTTC. The encoded protein is CASSPGQVIETQYF.

This clone was counted once. This rearrangement joins TRBV18 to TRBJ1-2; perhaps TRBD1 as D (6 bases). Trimming cost V 4 bases and J 6 bases, with 24 bases left between them. From germline, CDR1 is KGHSH and CDR2 LQKENI. The CDR3 loop spans 17 amino acids. This CDR3 reads CASSLRRDTPLFDGYTF. The CDR3 DNA reads TGTGCCAGCTCACTACGCCGGGACACTCCTCTTTTTGATGGCTACACCTTC.

The rearrangement uses TRBV2 and TRBJ2-1; 9 bases map to TRBD1. This CDR3 has 15 amino acids. The ends lost 7 bases at V and 6 bases at J; junction bases unmatched: 10. The germline V gene has CDR1 SNHLY and CDR2 FYNNEI. In DNA, the CDR3 is TGTGCCAGCACCCCAGACAGGGGGTTCAGCAATGAGCAGTTCTTC. Its protein is CASTPDRGFSNEQFF.

The V gene is TRBV28, the J gene TRBJ2-1; 9 bases are a match to TRBD2. The CDR3 spans 16 residues. From germline, CDR1 is MDHEN and CDR2 SYDVKM. Trimming at V came to 5 bases and at J to 8 bases, leaving 13 bases not matched to a gene. The CDR3, as DNA: TGTGCCAGCAGTCCAACTCTAGCGGGGCTCTGGGATGAGCAGTTCTTC. It yields the protein CASSPTLAGLWDEQFF.

V gene TRBV7-2 combines with J gene TRBJ2-6; a weak D match, TRBD1 (6 bases). CDR3 length: 17 residues. V was shortened by 6 bases and J by 1 base, with 16 bases between the two germline ends. Germline V CDR1 and CDR2: SGHTA, FQGNSA. This CDR3 reads CASRAVGGGSGANVLTF. For the CDR3, the DNA is TGTGCCAGCAGGGCGGTTGGGGGCGGATCTGGGGCCAACGTCCTGACTTTC.

CDR3 DNA: TGTGCCAGTACTAAAGGGTCAGGGTGGATTCGAAACTATGGCTACACCTTC. Its protein is CASTKGSGWIRNYGYTF. The V and J genes are TRBV19 and TRBJ1-2, with D tentatively TRBD1 (5 bases). Deletions cut 7 bases from V and 2 bases from J, with 23 bases between. Germline V lookup: CDR1 LNHDA, CDR2 SQIVND (reference sequence). This CDR3 region has 17 residues.

This clone has only one observation. This sequence joins TRBV29-1 and TRBJ1-2, with 7 bases that match TRBD1. The CDR3 sequence is 14 residues long. The J segment lost 6 bases and the V segment lost 5 bases, leaving 12 bases of the junction unmatched. Germline V gene sequence: CDR1 SQVTM, CDR2 ANQGSEA. CDR3 DNA sequence: TGCAGCGTTCTGTCCGTAGCTACAGGGGATGGCTACACCTTC. Protein product: CSVLSVATGDGYTF.

This clone came up a few times. The chain joins TRBV6-6 to TRBJ2-7, with D perhaps TRBD1 (5 bases). Trimming removed 6 bases at V and 6 bases at J, with 15 bases between. The CDR3 sequence is 13 residues long. Per the germline V gene, CDR1 is MNHNY and CDR2 is SVGAGI (reference sequence). DNA of the CDR3: TGTGCCAGCAGCCAACCTGGACAAGGCGAGCAGTACTTC. It specifies CASSQPGQGEQYF.

This clone was seen only once. This chain links TRBV9 with TRBJ1-1; D gene uncertain. The CDR3 totals 13 residues. V lost 3 bases, J lost 3 bases, and 9 bases lay in between. In germline, CDR1 is SGDLS, CDR2 YYNGEE. The CDR3 loop reads CASSAGLHTEAFF. CDR3 in DNA: TGTGCCAGCAGCGCCGGACTTCACACTGAAGCTTTCTTT.

The chain carries TRBV6-4 and TRBJ1-2; D is undetermined. The CDR3 is 14 amino acids. The V gene's germline CDR1 is MRHNA and CDR2 SNTAGT. Deletions cut 0 bases from V and 8 bases from J, with 13 bases between. The CDR3 coding sequence is TGTGCCAGCAGTGACTCTAACCTATCGCGCGGCTACACCTTC. It is translated as CASSDSNLSRGYTF.

The chain couples TRBV6-6 to TRBJ1-6, with D hard to call. CDR1 and CDR2 from the germline V gene are MNHNY and SVGAGI (reference sequence). V gave up 8 bases and J gave up 8 bases, with 10 bases separating them. This CDR3 comprises 12 residues. CDR3 protein: CASRRSDSPLHF. CDR3 nucleotide sequence: TGTGCCAGCCGACGCTCGGATTCACCCCTCCACTTT.